The sequence of this T cell receptor (beta chain) was determined in a study of cytomegalovirus exposure and HLA in healthy donors. The germline V gene has CDR1 MNHNY and CDR2 SVGAGI (reference sequence). CDR3 length: 15 residues. Trimming pared 2 bases from V and 1 base from J, leaving 9 bases between. The study ran its PCR with 60 Vbeta and 13 Jbeta primers. The assay was immunoSEQ multiplex PCR, and TCRdb's table has in-frame clones only and misses some. The table shows 200,000 to 300,000 clones, with just under 80% occurring only once. The receptor was isolated from a boy aged 10-17 years in good health and CMV-seronegative. The chain links TRBV6-6 to TRBJ2-1, with TRBD1 as a possible D gene (5 bases). The sample consisted of PBMCs. For the CDR3, the DNA is TGTGCCAGCAGTTACAGTAGACAGTCCTACAATGAGCAGTTCTTC. Amino acids: CASSYSRQSYNEQFF.